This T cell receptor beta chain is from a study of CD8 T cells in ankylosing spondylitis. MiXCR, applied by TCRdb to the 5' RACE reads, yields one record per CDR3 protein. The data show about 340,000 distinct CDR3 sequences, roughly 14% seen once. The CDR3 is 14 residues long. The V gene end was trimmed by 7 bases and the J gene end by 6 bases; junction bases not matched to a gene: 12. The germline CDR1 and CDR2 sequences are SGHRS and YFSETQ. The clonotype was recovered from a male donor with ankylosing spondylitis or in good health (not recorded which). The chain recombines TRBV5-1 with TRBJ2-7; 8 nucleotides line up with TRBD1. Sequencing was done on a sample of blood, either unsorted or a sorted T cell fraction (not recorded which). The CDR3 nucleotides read TGCGCCAGCTACGAAGACAGGGGAGGCGGCGAGCAGTACTTC. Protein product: CASYEDRGGGEQYF.